This TCR beta chain originates from a study of T cells in Graves' hyperthyroidism and ophthalmopathy. Study findings and constraints: The model predicted ophthalmopathy a median around six months before onset. Patients with ophthalmopathy were separated from those with stable hyperthyroidism by a 13 V-J model.

There are many counts of this clonotype. What it binds is not known. Amplification targeted TCR beta CDR3 regions from RNA transcripts. The HTBI set primed first-round TCR CDR3 RT-PCR. MiXCR, applied by TCRdb to the multiplex PCR reads, yields one record per CDR3 protein. The table has hundreds of thousands of distinct CDR3 sequences, around 15% seen once. Germline loops: CDR1 LGHDT, CDR2 YNNKEL (reference sequence). V shed 4 bases and J 2 bases; nucleotides not matched to a gene: 7. The CDR3 runs to 16 residues. The sample consisted of blood. This chain links TRBV3-1 with TRBJ2-1; 8 bases line up with TRBD1. This receptor was identified in a young woman with Graves' hyperthyroidism. The CDR3, as DNA: TGTGCCAGCAGCCCCGGATCGGGACAGGCCTACAATGAGCAGTTCTTC. Its protein product is CASSPGSGQAYNEQFF.